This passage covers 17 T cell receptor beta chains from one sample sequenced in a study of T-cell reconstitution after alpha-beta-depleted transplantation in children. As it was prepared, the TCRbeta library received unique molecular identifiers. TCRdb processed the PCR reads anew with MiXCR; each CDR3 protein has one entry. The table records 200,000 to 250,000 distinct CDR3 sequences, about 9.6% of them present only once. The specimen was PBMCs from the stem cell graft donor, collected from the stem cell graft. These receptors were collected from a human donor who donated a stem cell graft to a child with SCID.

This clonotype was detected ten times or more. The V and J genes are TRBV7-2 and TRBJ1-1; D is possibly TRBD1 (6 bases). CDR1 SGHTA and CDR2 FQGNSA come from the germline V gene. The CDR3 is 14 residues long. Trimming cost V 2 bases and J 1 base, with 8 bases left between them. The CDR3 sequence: CASSLTGKNTEAFF. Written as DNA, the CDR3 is TGTGCCAGCAGCTTAACAGGGAAGAACACTGAAGCTTTCTTT.

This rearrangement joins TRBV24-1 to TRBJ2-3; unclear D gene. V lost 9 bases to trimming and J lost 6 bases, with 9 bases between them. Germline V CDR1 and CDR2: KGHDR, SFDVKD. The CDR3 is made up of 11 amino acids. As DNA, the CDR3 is TGTGCCACCGGTCAGTCCGATACGCAGTATTTT. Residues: CATGQSDTQYF.

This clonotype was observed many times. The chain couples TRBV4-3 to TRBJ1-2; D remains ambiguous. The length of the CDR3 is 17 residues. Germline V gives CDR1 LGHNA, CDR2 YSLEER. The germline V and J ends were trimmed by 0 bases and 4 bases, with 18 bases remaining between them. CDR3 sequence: CASSQDGQSILGYGYTF. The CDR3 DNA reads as TGCGCCAGCAGCCAAGATGGGCAGAGCATCTTGGGCTATGGCTACACCTTC.

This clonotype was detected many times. DNA of the CDR3: TGTGCCAGCAGCCAGAGAGGTCCCTCAGATACGCAGTATTTT. Its translation is CASSQRGPSDTQYF. The chain combines TRBV3-1 with TRBJ2-3; D uncertain. V lost 3 bases to trimming and J lost 4 bases, with 11 bases between them. The CDR3 is 14 amino acids. Germline V CDR1 and CDR2: LGHDT, YNNKEL (reference sequence).

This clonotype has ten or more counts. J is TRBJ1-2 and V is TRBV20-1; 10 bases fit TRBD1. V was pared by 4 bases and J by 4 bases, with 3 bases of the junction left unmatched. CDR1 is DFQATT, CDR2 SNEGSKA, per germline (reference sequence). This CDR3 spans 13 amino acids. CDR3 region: CSATTGGSYGYTF. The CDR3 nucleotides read TGCAGTGCTACGACAGGGGGCAGCTATGGCTACACCTTC.

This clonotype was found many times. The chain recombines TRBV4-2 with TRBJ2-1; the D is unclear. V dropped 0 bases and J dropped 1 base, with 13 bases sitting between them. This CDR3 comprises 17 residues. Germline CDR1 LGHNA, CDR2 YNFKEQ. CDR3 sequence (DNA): TGTGCCAGCAGCCAAGACGGTCCCCCTCTATCCTACAATGAGCAGTTCTTC. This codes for CASSQDGPPLSYNEQFF.

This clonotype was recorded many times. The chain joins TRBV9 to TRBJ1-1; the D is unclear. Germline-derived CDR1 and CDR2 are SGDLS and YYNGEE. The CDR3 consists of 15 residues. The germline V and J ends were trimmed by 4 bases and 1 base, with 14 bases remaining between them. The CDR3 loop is CASSTHAGRNTEAFF. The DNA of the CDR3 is TGTGCCAGCAGCACTCACGCTGGGAGGAACACTGAAGCTTTCTTT.

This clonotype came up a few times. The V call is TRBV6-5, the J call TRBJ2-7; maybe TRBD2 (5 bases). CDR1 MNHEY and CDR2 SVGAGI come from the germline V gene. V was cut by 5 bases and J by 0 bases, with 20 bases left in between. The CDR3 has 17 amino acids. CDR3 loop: CASSNPRAHRGSYEQYF. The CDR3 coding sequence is TGTGCCAGCAGTAACCCGCGGGCGCATCGGGGCTCCTACGAGCAGTACTTC.

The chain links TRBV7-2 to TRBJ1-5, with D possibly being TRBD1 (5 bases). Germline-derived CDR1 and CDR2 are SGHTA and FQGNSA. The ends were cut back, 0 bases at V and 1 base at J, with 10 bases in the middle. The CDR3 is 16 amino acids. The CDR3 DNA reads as TGTGCCAGCAGCTTAGCGGGGAGGGGCAGCAATCAGCCCCAGCATTTT. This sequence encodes CASSLAGRGSNQPQHF.

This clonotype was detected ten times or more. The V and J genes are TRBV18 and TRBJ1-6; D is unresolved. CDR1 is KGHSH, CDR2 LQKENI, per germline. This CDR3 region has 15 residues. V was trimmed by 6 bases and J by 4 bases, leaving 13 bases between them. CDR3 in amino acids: CASSPDISYNSPLHF. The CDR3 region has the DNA TGTGCCAGCTCCCCAGACATAAGTTATAATTCACCCCTCCACTTT.

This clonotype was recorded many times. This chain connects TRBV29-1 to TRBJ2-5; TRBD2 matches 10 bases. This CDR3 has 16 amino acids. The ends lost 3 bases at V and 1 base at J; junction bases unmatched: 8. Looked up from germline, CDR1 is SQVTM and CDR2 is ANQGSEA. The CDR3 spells CSVDGLAGALQETQYF. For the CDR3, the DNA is TGCAGCGTTGATGGTCTAGCGGGGGCCCTCCAAGAGACCCAGTACTTC. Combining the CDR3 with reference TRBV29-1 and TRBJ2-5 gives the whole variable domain SAVISQKPSRDICQRGTSLTIQCQVDSQVTMMFWYRQQPGQSLTLIATANQGSEATYESGFVIDKFPISRPNLTFSTLTVSNMSPEDSSIYLCSVDGLAGALQETQYFGPGTRLLVL.

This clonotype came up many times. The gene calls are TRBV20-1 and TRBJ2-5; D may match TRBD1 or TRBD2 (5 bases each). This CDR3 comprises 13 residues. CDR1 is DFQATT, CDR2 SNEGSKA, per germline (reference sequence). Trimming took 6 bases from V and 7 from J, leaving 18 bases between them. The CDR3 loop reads CSAGAVFGGTQYF. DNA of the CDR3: TGCAGTGCAGGGGCCGTCTTTGGGGGGACCCAGTACTTC.

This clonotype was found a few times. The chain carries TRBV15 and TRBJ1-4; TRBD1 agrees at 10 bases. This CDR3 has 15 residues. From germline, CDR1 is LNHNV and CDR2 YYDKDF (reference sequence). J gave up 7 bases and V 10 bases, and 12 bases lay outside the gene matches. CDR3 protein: CAIQRGGQGTEKLFF. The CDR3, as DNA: TGTGCCATACAGCGGGGGGGACAGGGGACTGAAAAACTGTTTTTT. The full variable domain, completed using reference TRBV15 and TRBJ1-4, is DAMVIQNPRYQVTQFGKPVTLSCSQTLNHNVMYWYQQKSSQAPKLLFHYYDKDFNNEADTPDNFQSRRPNTSFCFLDIRSPGLGDTAMYLCAIQRGGQGTEKLFFGSGTQLSVL.

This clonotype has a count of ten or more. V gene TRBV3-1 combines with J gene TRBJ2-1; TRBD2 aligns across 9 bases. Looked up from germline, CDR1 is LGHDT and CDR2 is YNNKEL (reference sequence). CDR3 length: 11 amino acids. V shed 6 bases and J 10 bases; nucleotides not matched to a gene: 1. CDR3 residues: CASRLAGEQFF. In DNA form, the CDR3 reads TGTGCCAGCAGGCTAGCGGGGGAGCAGTTCTTC.

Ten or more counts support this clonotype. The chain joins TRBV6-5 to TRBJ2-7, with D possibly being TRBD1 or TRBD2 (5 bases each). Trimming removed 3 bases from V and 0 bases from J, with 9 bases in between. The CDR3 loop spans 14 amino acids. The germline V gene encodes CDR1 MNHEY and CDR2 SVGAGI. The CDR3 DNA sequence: TGTGCCAGCAGTTATTGGGGGAGCTCCTACGAGCAGTACTTC. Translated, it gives CASSYWGSSYEQYF.

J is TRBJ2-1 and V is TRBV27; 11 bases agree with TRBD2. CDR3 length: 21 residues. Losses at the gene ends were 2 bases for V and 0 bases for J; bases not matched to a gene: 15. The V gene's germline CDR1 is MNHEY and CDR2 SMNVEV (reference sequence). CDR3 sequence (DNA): TGTGCCAGCAGTTTAGGCCTCGGCCTAGCGGGGGGTCCACGCTCCTACAATGAGCAGTTCTTC. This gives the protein CASSLGLGLAGGPRSYNEQFF.

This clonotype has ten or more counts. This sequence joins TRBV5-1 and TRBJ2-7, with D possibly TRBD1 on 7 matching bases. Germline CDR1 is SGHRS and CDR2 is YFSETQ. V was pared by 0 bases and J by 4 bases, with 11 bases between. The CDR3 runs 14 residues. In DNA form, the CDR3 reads TGCGCCAGCAGCTTGGGGCGGGACAGTTACGAGCAGTACTTC. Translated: CASSLGRDSYEQYF.